Sequencing of this T cell receptor (beta chain) was carried out in a study of cytomegalovirus exposure and HLA in healthy donors. The primer mix had 60 Vbeta and 13 Jbeta primers. Sequencing was performed with immunoSEQ multiplex PCR; in TCRdb, only in-frame clones are kept and a portion is missing. In the table there are tens of thousands of clones, 7.6% of which are singletons. Overall study findings and caveats: One later analysis reportedly identified an Asian-associated ancestry cluster that showed fewer N-insertions than the approximately 710-donor mean. In an earlier analysis, about 90% or about 30%: the productive usage of most TCR beta V segments. An observed cluster of highly shared sequence variants was recorded as a likely sequencing artifact. With later analysis, a missense DCLRE1C variant became linked to TCR beta V- and J-gene trimming.

In its sample, this clone was seen a few times. What it binds is unknown. This CDR3 comprises 14 residues. From germline, CDR1 is SGHAT and CDR2 FQNNGV. The V and J ends lost 5 bases and 7 bases, in that order; junction bases with no gene match: 5. The clonotype originates from a middle-aged man in good health and CMV-seronegative. Sequencing input: PBMCs. The chain links TRBV11-2 to TRBJ2-2; 9 nucleotides align to TRBD2. CDR3 sequence (DNA): TGTGCCAGCAGCACAGCGGGGGGTGGCGGGGAGCTGTTTTTT. Translation gives CASSTAGGGGELFF.